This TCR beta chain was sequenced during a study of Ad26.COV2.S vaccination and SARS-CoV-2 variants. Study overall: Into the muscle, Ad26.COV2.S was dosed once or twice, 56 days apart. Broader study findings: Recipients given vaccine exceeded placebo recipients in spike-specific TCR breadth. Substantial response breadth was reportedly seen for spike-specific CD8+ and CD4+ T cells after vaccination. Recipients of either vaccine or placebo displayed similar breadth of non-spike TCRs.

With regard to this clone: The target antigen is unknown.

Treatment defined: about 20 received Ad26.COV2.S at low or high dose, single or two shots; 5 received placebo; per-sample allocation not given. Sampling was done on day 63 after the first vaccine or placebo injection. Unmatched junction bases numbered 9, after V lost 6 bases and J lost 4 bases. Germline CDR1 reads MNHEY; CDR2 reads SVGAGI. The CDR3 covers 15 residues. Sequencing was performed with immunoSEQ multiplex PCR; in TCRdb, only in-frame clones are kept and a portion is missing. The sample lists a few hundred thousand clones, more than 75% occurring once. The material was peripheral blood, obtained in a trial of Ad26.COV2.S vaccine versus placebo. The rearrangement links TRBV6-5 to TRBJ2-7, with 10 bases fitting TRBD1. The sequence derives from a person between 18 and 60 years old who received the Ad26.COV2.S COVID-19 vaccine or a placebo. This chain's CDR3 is CASRSPGTGVYEQYF. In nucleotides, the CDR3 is TGTGCCAGCAGATCCCCCGGGACAGGGGTTTACGAGCAGTACTTC.